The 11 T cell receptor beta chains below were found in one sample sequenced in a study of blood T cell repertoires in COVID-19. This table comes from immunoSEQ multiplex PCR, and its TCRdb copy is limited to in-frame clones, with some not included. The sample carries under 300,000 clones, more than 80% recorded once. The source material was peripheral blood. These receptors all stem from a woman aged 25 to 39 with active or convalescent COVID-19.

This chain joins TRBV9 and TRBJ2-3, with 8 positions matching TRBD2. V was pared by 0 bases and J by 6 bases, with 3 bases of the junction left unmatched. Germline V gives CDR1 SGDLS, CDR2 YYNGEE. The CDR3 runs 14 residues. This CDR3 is CASSVGASGDTQYF. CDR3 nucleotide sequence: TGTGCCAGCAGCGTAGGTGCTAGCGGGGATACGCAGTATTTT.

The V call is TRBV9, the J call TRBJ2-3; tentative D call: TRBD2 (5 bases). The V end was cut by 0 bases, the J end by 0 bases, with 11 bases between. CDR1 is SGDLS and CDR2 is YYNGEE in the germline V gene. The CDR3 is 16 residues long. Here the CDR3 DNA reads TGTGCCAGCAGCGTAGCTCGCGGGCCAAGCACAGATACGCAGTATTTT. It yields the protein CASSVARGPSTDTQYF.

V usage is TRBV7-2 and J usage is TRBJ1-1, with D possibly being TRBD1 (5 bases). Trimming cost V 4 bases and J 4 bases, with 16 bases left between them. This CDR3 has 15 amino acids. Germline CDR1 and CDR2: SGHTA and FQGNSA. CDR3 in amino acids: CASSSDRGVVTEAFF. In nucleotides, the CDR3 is TGTGCCAGCAGCTCTGACCGGGGGGTGGTCACTGAAGCTTTCTTT.

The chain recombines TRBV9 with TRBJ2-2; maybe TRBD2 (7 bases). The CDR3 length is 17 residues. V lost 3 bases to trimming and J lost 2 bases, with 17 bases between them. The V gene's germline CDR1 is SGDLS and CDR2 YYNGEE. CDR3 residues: CASSDPSAGANTGELFF. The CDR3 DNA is TGTGCCAGCAGCGACCCGTCGGCGGGGGCCAACACCGGGGAGCTGTTTTTT.

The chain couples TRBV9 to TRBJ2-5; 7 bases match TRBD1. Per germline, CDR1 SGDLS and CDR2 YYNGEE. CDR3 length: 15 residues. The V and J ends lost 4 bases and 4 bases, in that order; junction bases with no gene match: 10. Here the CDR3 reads CASSRPGTVTETQYF. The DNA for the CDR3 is TGTGCCAGCAGCCGTCCCGGGACAGTTACAGAGACCCAGTACTTC.

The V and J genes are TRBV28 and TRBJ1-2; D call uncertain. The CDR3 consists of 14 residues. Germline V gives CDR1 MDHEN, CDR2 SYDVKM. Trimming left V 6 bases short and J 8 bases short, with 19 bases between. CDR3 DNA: TGTGCCAGCAGACCTAGACGTGAAACGGGGGGCTACACCTTC. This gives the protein CASRPRRETGGYTF.

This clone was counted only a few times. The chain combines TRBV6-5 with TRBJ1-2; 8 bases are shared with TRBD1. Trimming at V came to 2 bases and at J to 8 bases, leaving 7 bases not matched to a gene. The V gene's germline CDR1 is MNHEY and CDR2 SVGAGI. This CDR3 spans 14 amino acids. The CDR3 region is CASSYARGLGGYTF. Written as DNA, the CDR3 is TGTGCCAGCAGTTACGCCAGGGGGCTCGGAGGCTACACCTTC.

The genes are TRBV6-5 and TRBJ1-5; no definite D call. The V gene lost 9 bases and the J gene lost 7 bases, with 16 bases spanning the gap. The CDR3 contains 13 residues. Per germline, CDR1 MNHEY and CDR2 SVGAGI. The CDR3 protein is CASSPGGFQPQHF. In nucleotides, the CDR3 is TGTGCCAGTTCCCCGGGCGGGTTCCAGCCCCAGCATTTT.

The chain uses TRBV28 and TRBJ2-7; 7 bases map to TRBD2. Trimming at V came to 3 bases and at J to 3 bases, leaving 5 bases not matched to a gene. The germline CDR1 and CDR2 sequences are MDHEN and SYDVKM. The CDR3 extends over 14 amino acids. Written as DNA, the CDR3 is TGTGCCAGCAGTTTGGGGGGGTCCGTCTACGAGCAGTACTTC. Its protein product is CASSLGGSVYEQYF. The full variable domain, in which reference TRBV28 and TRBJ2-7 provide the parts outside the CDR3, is DVKVTQSSRYLVKRTGEKVFLECVQDMDHENMFWYRQDPGLGLRLIYFSYDVKMKEKGDIPEGYSVSREKKERFSLILESASTNQTSMYLCASSLGGSVYEQYFGPGTRLTVT.

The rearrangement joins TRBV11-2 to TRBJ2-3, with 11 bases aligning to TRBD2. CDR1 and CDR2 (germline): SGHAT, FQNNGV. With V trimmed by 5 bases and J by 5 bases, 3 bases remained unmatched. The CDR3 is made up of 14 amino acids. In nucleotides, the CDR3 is TGTGCCAGCAGCGCTAGCGGGGGGAAAGATACGCAGTATTTT. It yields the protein CASSASGGKDTQYF.

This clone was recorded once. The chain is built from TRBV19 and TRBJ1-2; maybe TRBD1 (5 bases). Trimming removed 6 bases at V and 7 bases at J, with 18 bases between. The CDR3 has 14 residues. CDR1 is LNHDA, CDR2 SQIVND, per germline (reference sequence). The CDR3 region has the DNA TGTGCCAGTAGGAGGGGACTTTTAACTAGTGGCTACACCTTC. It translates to CASRRGLLTSGYTF.